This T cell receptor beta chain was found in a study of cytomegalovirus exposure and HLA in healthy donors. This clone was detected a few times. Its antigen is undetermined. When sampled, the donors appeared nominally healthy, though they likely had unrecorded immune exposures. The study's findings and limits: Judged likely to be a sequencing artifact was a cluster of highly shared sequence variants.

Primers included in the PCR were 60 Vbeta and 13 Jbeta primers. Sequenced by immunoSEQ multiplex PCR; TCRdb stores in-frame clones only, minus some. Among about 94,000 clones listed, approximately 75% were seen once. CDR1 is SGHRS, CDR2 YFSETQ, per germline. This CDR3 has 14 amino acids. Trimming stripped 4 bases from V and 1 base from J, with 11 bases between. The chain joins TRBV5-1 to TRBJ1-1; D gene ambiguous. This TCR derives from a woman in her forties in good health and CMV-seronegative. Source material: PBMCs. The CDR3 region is CASSVGGKNTEAFF. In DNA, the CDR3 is TGCGCCAGCAGCGTCGGCGGGAAGAACACTGAAGCTTTCTTT.